These 28 T cell receptor beta chains originate from one sample sequenced in a study of lymphopenia after photon versus proton radiotherapy. TCRdb's copy holds only in-frame clones and misses some; the assay was immunoSEQ multiplex PCR. This sample has 65,000 to 90,000 clones, with 92% found just once. This material consisted of peripheral blood, taken from a patient treated with photon-based radiotherapy. All receptors derive from a woman between 40 and 55 years old with cholangiocarcinoma.

CDR3 loop: CASSLDRGEKLFF. The CDR3 nucleotides are TGTGCCAGCAGTTTAGACAGGGGAGAAAAACTGTTTTTT. This chain joins TRBV27 and TRBJ1-4; 8 nucleotides line up with TRBD1. Germline V CDR1 and CDR2: MNHEY, SMNVEV (reference sequence). Trimming cost V 2 bases and J 8 bases; bases outside gene matches: 1. The CDR3 spans 13 residues.

The chain recombines TRBV7-2 with TRBJ2-7; 9 bases fit TRBD1. After removal of 5 bases from V and 3 bases from J, the junction contained 5 bases not matched to a gene. The CDR3 is 14 residues long. Germline V gene data show CDR1 as SGHTA and CDR2 as FQGNSA. This chain's CDR3 is CASSPRDRVYEQYF. In nucleotides, the CDR3 is TGTGCCAGCAGCCCCCGGGACAGGGTCTACGAGCAGTACTTC.

The chain has TRBV7-2 and TRBJ2-1; D uncertain. V was shortened by 1 base and J by 8 bases, with 9 bases between the two germline ends. CDR3 length: 13 amino acids. Germline assignment: CDR1 SGHTA and CDR2 FQGNSA. The CDR3 reads CASSLDFGDEQFF. CDR3 nucleotide sequence: TGTGCCAGCAGCTTAGATTTCGGCGATGAGCAGTTCTTC.

The chain carries TRBV7-2 and TRBJ1-6; D might be TRBD1 (5 bases). The CDR3 contains 17 residues. Trimming took off 5 bases at V and 10 bases at J, with 24 bases between the two ends. The germline V gene encodes CDR1 SGHTA and CDR2 FQGNSA. Written as DNA, the CDR3 is TGTGCCAGCAGCCGAAATCAGGTTGGTCAGGGAACCTCACCCCTCCACTTT. Amino acid sequence: CASSRNQVGQGTSPLHF.

CDR3 sequence: CASSYGQLNYGYTF. The CDR3 coding sequence is TGCGCCAGCAGTTATGGACAGTTGAACTATGGCTACACCTTC. The chain recombines TRBV5-1 with TRBJ1-2, with D tentatively TRBD1 (6 bases). The germline V and J ends were trimmed by 5 bases and 2 bases, with 13 bases remaining between them. CDR1 SGHRS and CDR2 YFSETQ come from the germline V gene. The CDR3 consists of 14 residues.

The CDR3 is CASSLDMVTEAFF. CDR3 nucleotide sequence: TGTGCCAGCAGCTTAGATATGGTCACTGAAGCTTTCTTT. The rearrangement links TRBV11-2 to TRBJ1-1; D remains ambiguous. Trimming left V 0 bases short and J 4 bases short, with 6 bases between. The V gene's germline CDR1 is SGHAT and CDR2 FQNNGV. This CDR3 is 13 amino acids long. The entire variable domain, with the rest obtained from reference TRBV11-2 and TRBJ1-1, is as follows: EAGVAQSPRYKIIEKRQSVAFWCNPISGHATLYWYQQILGQGPKLLIQFQNNGVVDDSQLPKDRFSAERLKGVDSTLKIQPAKLEDSAVYLCASSLDMVTEAFFGQGTRLTVV.

The sample holds a few counts of this clone. V usage is TRBV7-2 and J usage is TRBJ1-5; 7 bases align to TRBD1. This CDR3 is 15 amino acids long. The germline CDR1 and CDR2 sequences are SGHTA and FQGNSA. Losses at the gene ends were 5 bases for V and 0 bases for J; bases not matched to a gene: 4. The CDR3 region has the DNA TGTGCCAGCAGCATTCAGGGGGATAGCAATCAGCCCCAGCATTTT. Translated, it gives CASSIQGDSNQPQHF.

This chain connects TRBV29-1 to TRBJ2-2; unclear D gene. Germline V gene data show CDR1 as SQVTM and CDR2 as ANQGSEA. The CDR3 is 12 residues long. Trimming took off 4 bases at V and 3 bases at J, with 6 bases between the two ends. The CDR3 region has the DNA TGCAGCGTTGGTCAGGACACCGGGGAGCTGTTTTTT. It encodes CSVGQDTGELFF.

The chain recombines TRBV5-1 with TRBJ2-7; 7 bases line up with TRBD2. Germline lookup yields CDR1 SGHRS and CDR2 YFSETQ. The V gene end was trimmed by 7 bases and the J gene end by 0 bases; junction bases not matched to a gene: 7. CDR3 length: 14 amino acids. CDR3 amino acids: CASGPSGPSYEQYF. CDR3 coding DNA: TGCGCCAGCGGACCTAGCGGCCCCTCCTACGAGCAGTACTTC.

The chain uses TRBV4-2 and TRBJ2-3; TRBD2 might be the D (6 bases). Germline V gene lookup returns CDR1 LGHNA and CDR2 YNFKEQ. This CDR3 region has 16 residues. Trimming stripped 5 bases from V and 2 bases from J, with 17 bases between. CDR3 bases: TGTGCCAGCAGCTACAGGACTACCATAGACACAGATACGCAGTATTTT. Its translation: CASSYRTTIDTDTQYF.

The CDR3 loop reads CASSRGPLNQPQHF. The DNA of the CDR3 is TGTGCCAGCTCAAGGGGGCCCCTCAATCAGCCCCAGCATTTT. The gene calls are TRBV18 and TRBJ1-5; 7 bases align to TRBD1. The CDR3 spans 14 residues. V lost 5 bases and J lost 3; bases outside the gene matches: 4. The germline V gene has CDR1 KGHSH and CDR2 LQKENI.

The V gene is TRBV19, the J gene TRBJ2-2; D unclear. V dropped 4 bases and J dropped 0 bases, with 12 bases sitting between them. The CDR3 totals 16 residues. Germline CDR1 and CDR2: LNHDA and SQIVND (reference sequence). The DNA for the CDR3 is TGTGCCAGTAGTACCTCGGTCCGTACGAACACCGGGGAGCTGTTTTTT. Residues: CASSTSVRTNTGELFF.

This rearrangement joins TRBV19 to TRBJ2-7; D is perhaps TRBD1 or TRBD2 (5 bases each). The CDR3 sequence is 17 residues long. CDR1 LNHDA and CDR2 SQIVND come from the germline V gene (reference sequence). Trimming cost V 5 bases and J 5 bases, with 25 bases left between them. The CDR3 loop reads CASSQTGLRRGGDEQYF. The CDR3 DNA sequence: TGTGCCAGTAGTCAGACCGGACTTCGTCGGGGCGGCGACGAGCAGTACTTC.

As DNA, the CDR3 is TGTGCCAGTAGTCCCGCCCGGGACGGCCGAACGAGTTCTAATCAGCCCCAGCATTTT. Amino acids: CASSPARDGRTSSNQPQHF. The genes are TRBV19 and TRBJ1-5; weak D call: TRBD1 (5 bases). Per germline, CDR1 LNHDA and CDR2 SQIVND (reference sequence). The CDR3 covers 19 residues. Deletions cut 5 bases from V and 4 bases from J, with 27 bases between.

This clone was seen only once. The chain couples TRBV6-5 to TRBJ1-2; possibly TRBD1 for D (6 bases). The ends were cut back, 2 bases at V and 7 bases at J, with 14 bases in the middle. The CDR3 length is 14 residues. Germline V gives CDR1 MNHEY, CDR2 SVGAGI. CDR3 coding DNA: TGTGCCAGCAGTTACAGGGACACCTGGGGTGGCTACACCTTC. Encoded protein: CASSYRDTWGGYTF.

The CDR3: CASSQGTGPTEAFF. DNA for the CDR3: TGTGCCAGCAGCCAAGGGACAGGGCCGACTGAAGCTTTCTTT. The chain recombines TRBV6-5 with TRBJ1-1; 9 nucleotides agree with TRBD1. The CDR3 is 14 amino acids. CDR1 and CDR2 (germline): MNHEY, SVGAGI. The J segment lost 5 bases and the V segment lost 6 bases, leaving 7 bases of the junction unmatched.

V gene TRBV5-8 combines with J gene TRBJ1-2; possibly TRBD1 for D (5 bases). The ends were cut back, 4 bases at V and 5 bases at J, with 12 bases in the middle. CDR1 is SGHTS, CDR2 YDEGEE, per germline. The CDR3 is 13 amino acids. The CDR3, as DNA: TGTGCCAGCAGCCACGGGGCGTTGTATGGCTACACCTTC. Amino acid sequence: CASSHGALYGYTF. The full variable domain, its missing parts supplied by reference TRBV5-8 and TRBJ1-2, is EAGVTQSPTHLIKTRGQQATLRCSPISGHTSVYWYQQALGLGLQFLLWYDEGEERNRGNFPPRFSGRQFPNYSSELNVNALELEDSALYLCASSHGALYGYTFGSGTRLTVV.

The rearrangement joins TRBV9 to TRBJ2-5; 12 bases agree with TRBD2. Per germline, CDR1 SGDLS and CDR2 YYNGEE. Trimming removed 3 bases from V and 5 bases from J; junction bases left unmatched: 5. This CDR3 contains 15 residues. The CDR3 DNA sequence: TGTGCCAGCAGCGCTAGCGGGGGGGCCGGGGAGACCCAGTACTTC. Its translation is CASSASGGAGETQYF.

The chain joins TRBV6-5 to TRBJ2-7; possibly TRBD1 for D (6 bases). V was clipped by 2 bases and J by 7 bases, with 15 bases between them. Germline CDR1 reads MNHEY; CDR2 reads SVGAGI. The CDR3 is made up of 14 amino acids. Here the CDR3 DNA reads TGTGCCAGCAGTTACGACCGGACAGTGGGAGAGCAGTACTTC. It yields the protein CASSYDRTVGEQYF.

This clone was observed once. This chain uses TRBV9 with TRBJ1-2; D is perhaps TRBD1 (6 bases). Trimming removed 3 bases from V and 5 bases from J, with 23 bases in between. The CDR3 is made up of 17 amino acids. Germline V gene lookup returns CDR1 SGDLS and CDR2 YYNGEE. The CDR3 DNA sequence: TGTGCCAGCAGCGGTCAAGGGGACACCGAAGCTCCTTATGGCTACACCTTC. Its protein is CASSGQGDTEAPYGYTF. Full variable domain (outside the CDR3, taken from reference TRBV9 and TRBJ1-2): DSGVTQTPKHLITATGQRVTLRCSPRSGDLSVYWYQQSLDQGLQFLIQYYNGEERAKGNILERFSAQQFPDLHSELNLSSLELGDSALYFCASSGQGDTEAPYGYTFGSGTRLTVV.

The genes are TRBV5-1 and TRBJ1-4; 7 bases agree with TRBD1. The V and J ends lost 4 bases and 3 bases, in that order; junction bases with no gene match: 3. Germline V gives CDR1 SGHRS, CDR2 YFSETQ. The CDR3 sequence is 14 residues long. Written as DNA, the CDR3 is TGCGCCAGCAGCGTGGGACAGCCTAATGAAAAACTGTTTTTT. Amino acid sequence: CASSVGQPNEKLFF.

J is TRBJ2-3 and V is TRBV7-2; 11 bases match TRBD2. J was trimmed by 6 bases and V by 3 bases; bases with no gene match: 8. CDR1 is SGHTA, CDR2 FQGNSA, per germline. CDR3 length: 16 amino acids. The CDR3 loop is CASSFILAGEADTQYF. The CDR3 region has the DNA TGTGCCAGCAGCTTCATACTAGCGGGGGAGGCCGATACGCAGTATTTT. Together with reference TRBV7-2 and TRBJ2-3, the CDR3 gives the full variable domain: GAGVSQSPSNKVTEKGKDVELRCDPISGHTALYWYRQSLGQGLEFLIYFQGNSAPDKSGLPSDRFSAERTGGSVSTLTIQRTQQEDSAVYLCASSFILAGEADTQYFGPGTRLTVL.

The chain couples TRBV27 to TRBJ2-2; D is ambiguous. V lost 4 bases and J 3 bases, leaving 3 bases between the germline ends. CDR3 length equals 12 residues. Germline V lookup: CDR1 MNHEY, CDR2 SMNVEV (reference sequence). The CDR3 loop is CASSSYTGELFF. Written as DNA, the CDR3 is TGTGCCAGCAGTTCGTACACCGGGGAGCTGTTTTTT.

This chain links TRBV2 with TRBJ1-1; D is unclear. Trimming cost V 4 bases and J 0 bases, with 12 bases left between them. The CDR3 sequence is 15 residues long. CDR1 and CDR2 (germline): SNHLY, FYNNEI. The CDR3 protein is CASSVTYPLNTEAFF. The CDR3 DNA is TGTGCCAGCAGTGTCACCTACCCTTTGAACACTGAAGCTTTCTTT.

The chain employs TRBV4-1 and TRBJ1-2, with TRBD1 matching 7 bases. V trimming: 3 bases; J trimming: 3 bases; junction bases outside the gene matches: 7. This CDR3 has 15 amino acids. The germline CDR1 and CDR2 sequences are MGHRA and YSYEKL. In nucleotides, the CDR3 is TGCGCCAGCAGCCACCAGGGACAGAAAGACTATGGCTACACCTTC. Translating gives CASSHQGQKDYGYTF.

This chain uses TRBV7-9 with TRBJ1-1; unclear D gene. V lost 1 base to trimming and J lost 0 bases, with 6 bases between them. Germline V gene sequence: CDR1 SEHNR, CDR2 FQNEAQ (reference sequence). CDR3 length equals 14 residues. CDR3 protein: CASSLGQVNTEAFF. CDR3 coding DNA: TGTGCCAGCAGCTTAGGGCAGGTGAACACTGAAGCTTTCTTT.

This clone was found once. The chain uses TRBV7-3 and TRBJ2-1, with TRBD1 matching over 8 bases. This CDR3 region has 15 residues. V gave up 5 bases and J gave up 5 bases; unmatched junction bases: 8. CDR1 is SGHTA, CDR2 FQGTGA, per germline. The CDR3 bases are TGTGCCAGCAGCCCAAGGACAGGGCTTCACAATGAGCAGTTCTTC. Its translation is CASSPRTGLHNEQFF. Complete variable domain (other parts from reference TRBV7-3 and TRBJ2-1): GAGVSQTPSNKVTEKGKYVELRCDPISGHTALYWYRQSLGQGPEFLIYFQGTGAADDSGLPNDRFFAVRPEGSVSTLKIQRTERGDSAVYLCASSPRTGLHNEQFFGPGTRLTVL.

The chain couples TRBV7-2 to TRBJ2-1; D unresolved. V lost 2 bases to trimming and J lost 9 bases, with 8 bases between them. The germline CDR1 and CDR2 sequences are SGHTA and FQGNSA. The CDR3 has 12 residues. DNA of the CDR3: TGTGCCAGCAGCTTAAATTGGGGTGAGCAGTTCTTC. Translation: CASSLNWGEQFF.